The clone carrying this TCR beta chain was seen a few times. The sample's time point: blood 4 weeks post-SBRT, at nephrectomy. Treatment noted: 15 Gy SBRT to primary tumor, nephrectomy 4 weeks later. Using immunoSEQ multiplex PCR, the repertoire was profiled, and TCRdb retains in-frame clones only, with some absent. The sample carries some 30,000 clones, over 70% recorded once. This sample was included in a study of radiation and T cells in renal cell carcinoma. V lost 3 bases and J 2 bases, leaving 5 bases between the germline ends. Per germline, CDR1 MGHDK and CDR2 SYGVNS. The CDR3 has 12 amino acids.

The input for sequencing was blood, taken from a patient whose treatment included radiotherapy and nephrectomy. V gene TRBV25-1 combines with J gene TRBJ2-7; D is undetermined. The TCR comes from a man in his 60s with renal cell carcinoma. CDR3 loop: CASSDFPYEQYF. DNA for the CDR3: TGTGCCAGCAGTGATTTTCCCTACGAGCAGTACTTC.